Shown below are 2 T cell receptor beta chains from a single sample sequenced in a study of graft-versus-host responses after intestinal transplantation. Using immunoSEQ multiplex PCR, the repertoire was profiled, and TCRdb retains in-frame clones only, with some absent. The sample records about 88,000 clones, roughly 88% being singletons. The antigens for these receptors are not known. Sample: unstimulated CD4+ T cells sorted from spleen or lymph node cells, taken before intestinal transplant. These receptors were obtained from a human donor who received an intestinal transplant.

This chain links TRBV23-1 with TRBJ1-6; no reliable D call. TRBV23-1 is an ORF; its function is uncertain. This CDR3 spans 15 amino acids. The V end was cut by 4 bases, the J end by 7 bases, with 14 bases between. The CDR3 region is CASSRGNLQNSPLHF. DNA for the CDR3: TGCGCCAGCAGTCGAGGGAATCTGCAAAATTCACCCCTCCACTTT.

The chain is built from TRBV5-4 and TRBJ1-2, with D unresolved. CDR3 length equals 14 residues. V lost 4 bases and J lost 4, with 14 bases in between. Germline assignment: CDR1 SGHNT and CDR2 YYREEE (reference sequence). This chain's CDR3 is CASSPGGSPYGYTF. DNA of the CDR3: TGTGCCAGCAGCCCCGGAGGGTCGCCCTATGGCTACACCTTC.